The 22 T cell receptor beta chains reported below all come from one sample, sequenced in a study of shared clonotypes between healthy human individuals. Clones were read by immunoSEQ multiplex PCR, and TCRdb kept only the in-frame ones, dropping some. The table records over a million clones, around 97% of them present only once. Sequencing used naive CD4+ T cells sorted from blood. Subset indicated: CD45RA+ positively selected. All receptors come from a man aged 25-40 years in good health.

V is TRBV5-1 and J is TRBJ1-5; TRBD1 aligns across 7 bases. V lost 2 bases and J lost 6; bases outside the gene matches: 5. The CDR3 is 14 amino acids. CDR1 is SGHRS, CDR2 YFSETQ, per germline. Here the CDR3 reads CASSFQGGTQPQHF. In nucleotides, the CDR3 is TGCGCCAGCAGCTTCCAGGGGGGGACTCAGCCCCAGCATTTT.

V gene TRBV11-3 combines with J gene TRBJ2-2; TRBD1 matches 11 bases. The CDR3 contains 15 residues. Losses at the gene ends were 6 bases for V and 5 bases for J; bases not matched to a gene: 5. Germline V CDR1 and CDR2: SGHNT, YENEEA. The CDR3 sequence is CASRSGTGGTGELFF. CDR3 sequence (DNA): TGTGCCAGCAGATCCGGGACAGGGGGTACCGGGGAGCTGTTTTTT.

V is TRBV28 and J is TRBJ2-5; no clear D gene. This CDR3 spans 15 amino acids. Germline CDR1 and CDR2: MDHEN and SYDVKM. The V and J ends lost 6 bases and 0 bases respectively, with 14 bases between them. The CDR3 region is CASRTPRFYQETQYF. The CDR3 region has the DNA TGTGCCAGCAGGACTCCTAGGTTTTACCAAGAGACCCAGTACTTC.

This chain links TRBV29-1 with TRBJ1-1; the D gene is possibly TRBD1 (5 bases). V was pared by 6 bases and J by 11 bases, with 16 bases between. Germline V CDR1 and CDR2: SQVTM, ANQGSEA. The CDR3 totals 11 residues. The CDR3 protein is CSVDDSSRAFF. The CDR3 DNA reads TGCAGCGTCGACGACAGTTCCCGGGCTTTCTTT.

This chain links TRBV7-9 with TRBJ1-1, with D tentatively TRBD1 (5 bases). V lost 5 bases, J lost 6 bases, and 25 bases lay in between. Germline loops: CDR1 SEHNR, CDR2 FQNEAQ (reference sequence). This CDR3 comprises 17 residues. The CDR3 here is CASSAGLRDRGLAEAFF. The CDR3 DNA follows: TGTGCCAGCAGCGCGGGATTGCGGGACCGCGGACTCGCTGAAGCTTTCTTT.

This chain connects TRBV9 to TRBJ2-1; the match to TRBD2 covers 13 bases. The CDR3 consists of 16 residues. Germline V gene sequence: CDR1 SGDLS, CDR2 YYNGEE. With V trimmed by 0 bases and J by 10 bases, 7 bases remained unmatched. CDR3 sequence: CASSVVGTSGDREQFF. DNA for the CDR3: TGTGCCAGCAGCGTAGTGGGGACTAGCGGGGATAGGGAGCAGTTCTTC.

This clone was observed a few times. Additional DNA sequences in this sample encode the identical CDR3. V and J are TRBV19 and TRBJ1-1, with D unresolved. CDR3 length: 13 amino acids. Trimming removed 3 bases at V and 0 bases at J, with 5 bases between. The germline CDR1 and CDR2 sequences are LNHDA and SQIVND (reference sequence). The CDR3 coding sequence is TGTGCCAGTAGTATCAGAGTGAACACTGAAGCTTTCTTT. Amino acids: CASSIRVNTEAFF. Filled out from reference TRBV19 and TRBJ1-1, the complete variable domain reads DGGITQSPKYLFRKEGQNVTLSCEQNLNHDAMYWYRQDPGQGLRLIYYSQIVNDFQKGDIAEGYSVSREKKESFPLTVTSAQKNPTAFYLCASSIRVNTEAFFGQGTRLTVV.

The V call is TRBV29-1, the J call TRBJ1-1; no definite D call. Trimming left V 5 bases short and J 1 base short, with 8 bases between. The CDR3 contains 12 residues. The germline CDR1 and CDR2 sequences are SQVTM and ANQGSEA. CDR3 sequence reads: CSVPRQNTEAFF. The DNA of the CDR3 is TGCAGCGTTCCCAGGCAGAACACTGAAGCTTTCTTT.

This chain links TRBV18 with TRBJ2-7, with D perhaps TRBD2 (6 bases). V shed 1 base and J shed 1 base, with 11 bases lying between them. The CDR3 is made up of 15 amino acids. The germline CDR1 and CDR2 sequences are KGHSH and LQKENI. The CDR3 sequence is CASSPRGGPSYEQYF. The CDR3 DNA follows: TGTGCCAGCTCACCACGGGGAGGCCCATCCTACGAGCAGTACTTC. Drawing the rest from reference TRBV18 and TRBJ2-7, the complete variable domain is NAGVMQNPRHLVRRRGQEARLRCSPMKGHSHVYWYRQLPEEGLKFMVYLQKENIIDESGMPKERFSAEFPKEGPSILRIQQVVRGDSAAYFCASSPRGGPSYEQYFGPGTRLTVT.

Turning to this clone: Other DNA sequences in this sample translate to the same CDR3. The CDR3 DNA reads as TGTGCCATCAGTGTCCTCGGACAGGGGGCCTACGAGCAGTACTTC. It is translated as CAISVLGQGAYEQYF. The chain is built from TRBV10-3 and TRBJ2-7, with 10 bases lining up with TRBD1. Unmatched junction bases numbered 5, after V lost 4 bases and J lost 2 bases. The CDR3 is made up of 15 amino acids. Germline CDR1 ENHRY, CDR2 SYGVKD.

The genes are TRBV2 and TRBJ2-7; D gene unclear. Trimming stripped 7 bases from V and 0 bases from J, with 19 bases between. Per germline, CDR1 SNHLY and CDR2 FYNNEI. The CDR3 is 16 amino acids. The CDR3: CASTPLERRSSYEQYF. DNA of the CDR3: TGTGCCAGCACCCCCCTCGAGAGAAGGAGCTCCTACGAGCAGTACTTC.

This chain connects TRBV28 to TRBJ2-1; no clear D. Trimming took off 7 bases at V and 3 bases at J, with 16 bases between the two ends. This CDR3 has 15 residues. The V gene's germline CDR1 is MDHEN and CDR2 SYDVKM. DNA for the CDR3: TGTGCCAGCACCCCCCTTCTCGCCATCTACAATGAGCAGTTCTTC. It specifies CASTPLLAIYNEQFF.

The V and J genes are TRBV2 and TRBJ2-7, with TRBD1 identical over 7 bases. Germline V gene lookup returns CDR1 SNHLY and CDR2 FYNNEI. Losses at the gene ends were 8 bases for V and 6 bases for J; bases not matched to a gene: 13. The CDR3 runs to 14 residues. The CDR3 bases are TGTGCCAGCGGACAGGTCCTCACTTTTATCGAGCAGTACTTC. It translates to CASGQVLTFIEQYF.

The chain employs TRBV19 and TRBJ2-3, with TRBD2 identical over 14 bases. The CDR3 covers 15 residues. In germline, CDR1 is LNHDA, CDR2 SQIVND (reference sequence). The V and J ends lost 9 bases and 3 bases, in that order; junction bases with no gene match: 5. The CDR3 region is CASGTSGSSTDTQYF. CDR3 nucleotide sequence: TGTGCCAGCGGGACTAGCGGGAGTTCAACAGATACGCAGTATTTT.

The CDR3 DNA sequence: TGTGCCAGCAGCCGGGGTGGGTGGGTCACAGATACGCAGTATTTT. Translation gives CASSRGGWVTDTQYF. V and J are TRBV7-2 and TRBJ2-3; possible D gene TRBD2, 5 bases. Germline V lookup: CDR1 SGHTA, CDR2 FQGNSA. Deletions cut 5 bases from V and 2 bases from J, with 14 bases between. This CDR3 is built from 15 residues.

The V gene is TRBV11-2, the J gene TRBJ2-7; D ambiguous. Germline V gene sequence: CDR1 SGHAT, CDR2 FQNNGV. Trimming stripped 5 bases from V and 6 bases from J, with 26 bases between. The CDR3 is made up of 17 amino acids. CDR3 nucleotide sequence: TGTGCCAGCAGCCCTGGGGTACGGGCAGCAGTTTCGGGCGAGCAGTACTTC. Residues: CASSPGVRAAVSGEQYF.

The chain joins TRBV27 to TRBJ2-3; no firm D call. Trimming removed 5 bases from V and 0 bases from J, with 12 bases in between. Germline assignment: CDR1 MNHEY and CDR2 SMNVEV (reference sequence). The CDR3 sequence is 15 residues long. As DNA, the CDR3 is TGTGCCAGCAGTCTCCGGCGGTTTAGCACAGATACGCAGTATTTT. Translating it yields CASSLRRFSTDTQYF.

The chain employs TRBV18 and TRBJ2-4; D is unresolved. The CDR3 sequence is 16 residues long. V lost 1 base to trimming and J lost 0 bases, with 10 bases between them. Germline CDR1 reads KGHSH; CDR2 reads LQKENI. CDR3 amino acids: CASSPLVEQAKNIQYF. The CDR3, as DNA: TGTGCCAGCTCACCACTAGTTGAGCAAGCCAAAAACATTCAGTACTTC.

The CDR3 protein is CASSFRLAGADTDTQYF. The CDR3 DNA sequence: TGTGCCAGCAGCTTCAGACTAGCGGGAGCCGACACAGATACGCAGTATTTT. The chain combines TRBV7-8 with TRBJ2-3; 12 bases are a match to TRBD2. CDR3 length: 17 amino acids. The germline CDR1 and CDR2 sequences are SGHVS and FQNEAQ. Germline trimming cut 3 bases from V and 2 bases from J; bases unmatched to any gene: 6.

The J gene is TRBJ2-5, the V gene TRBV28, with 8 positions matching TRBD2. Unmatched junction bases numbered 5, after V lost 6 bases and J lost 5 bases. CDR3 length: 13 amino acids. The germline V gene encodes CDR1 MDHEN and CDR2 SYDVKM. The DNA of the CDR3 is TGTGCCAGCAGGCAGACTAGCGTGGAGACCCAGTACTTC. Translating it yields CASRQTSVETQYF.

V gene TRBV5-4 combines with J gene TRBJ2-7; D is ambiguous. V was clipped by 5 bases and J by 0 bases, with 12 bases between them. Germline V CDR1 and CDR2: SGHNT, YYREEE (reference sequence). CDR3 length equals 14 residues. The CDR3 DNA follows: TGTGCCAGCAGGATGGATTCAAGCTCCTACGAGCAGTACTTC. It specifies CASRMDSSSYEQYF.

This clone was counted once. V and J are TRBV2 and TRBJ1-2; D possibly corresponds to TRBD1 (5 bases). Trimming cost V 4 bases and J 4 bases, with 13 bases left between them. The CDR3 has 14 residues. Looked up from germline, CDR1 is SNHLY and CDR2 is FYNNEI. CDR3 bases: TGTGCCAGCAGTGGGGGGGGTATTGGCTATGGCTACACCTTC. Protein product: CASSGGGIGYGYTF.